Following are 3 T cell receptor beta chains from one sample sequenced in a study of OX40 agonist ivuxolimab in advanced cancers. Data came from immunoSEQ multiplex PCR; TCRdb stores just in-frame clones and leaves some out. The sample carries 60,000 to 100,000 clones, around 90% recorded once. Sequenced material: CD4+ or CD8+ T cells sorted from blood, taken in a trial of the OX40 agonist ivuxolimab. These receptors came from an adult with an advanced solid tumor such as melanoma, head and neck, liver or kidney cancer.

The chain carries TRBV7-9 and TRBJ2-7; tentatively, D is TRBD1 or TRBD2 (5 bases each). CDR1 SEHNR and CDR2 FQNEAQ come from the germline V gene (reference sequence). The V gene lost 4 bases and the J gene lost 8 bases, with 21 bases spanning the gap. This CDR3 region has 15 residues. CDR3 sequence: CASSSTTGTSTKQYF. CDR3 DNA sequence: TGTGCCAGCAGCTCTACCACCGGGACCTCCACTAAGCAGTACTTC.

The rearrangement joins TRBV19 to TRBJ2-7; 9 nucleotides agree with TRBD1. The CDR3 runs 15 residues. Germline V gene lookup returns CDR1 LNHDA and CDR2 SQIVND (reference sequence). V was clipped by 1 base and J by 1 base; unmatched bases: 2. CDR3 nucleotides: TGTGCCAGTAGTATAGCTGGACAGGGGTCCTACGAGCAGTACTTC. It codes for CASSIAGQGSYEQYF.

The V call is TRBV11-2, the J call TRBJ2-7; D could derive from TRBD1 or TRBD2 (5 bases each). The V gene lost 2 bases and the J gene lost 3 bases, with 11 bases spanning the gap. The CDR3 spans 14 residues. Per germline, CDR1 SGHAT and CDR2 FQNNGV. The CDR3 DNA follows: TGTGCCAGCAGCTTATTGGGGGTCAACTACGAGCAGTACTTC. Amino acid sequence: CASSLLGVNYEQYF.